Listed below are T cell receptor beta chains from one sample, sequenced in a study of CD8 T cells in ankylosing spondylitis. Using its own MiXCR run on the 5' RACE reads, TCRdb lists one record per CDR3 protein. The sample gives around 220,000 distinct CDR3 sequences, roughly 18% of which show up once; more than 40% is in the top ten. Sequenced input: blood, either unsorted or a sorted T cell fraction (not recorded which). These TCRs come from a male donor with ankylosing spondylitis. Both conserved end residues are part of each CDR3. D genes are given only for firm matches. A row's size may be missing; if present it is once, few, many or a size class.

v_gene: TRBV7-6
len: 14
j_gene: TRBJ1-1
d_gene: TRBD1
abundance: .
CDR3nt: TGTGCCAGCAGCTTAGCCGACAGGGGCACTGAAGCTTTCTTT
CDR3aa: CASSLADRGTEAFF

v_gene: TRBV4-3
len: 16
j_gene: TRBJ2-3
d_gene: .
abundance: .
CDR3nt: TGCGCCAGCAGCCCTAATGCAGGGGCCATCACAGATACGCAGTATTTT
CDR3aa: CASSPNAGAITDTQYF

v_gene: TRBV11-1
len: 18
j_gene: TRBJ2-1
d_gene: .
abundance: .
CDR3nt: TGTGCCAGCAGCTTAATTGGGGGTAGTACCCCGTACTACAATGAGCAGTTCTTC
CDR3aa: CASSLIGGSTPYYNEQFF

v_gene: TRBV20-1
len: 18
j_gene: TRBJ2-1
d_gene: TRBD2
abundance: .
CDR3nt: TGCAGTGCTAGGTACTCTGGGGTAGCGGGGGCCCCGGACAATGAGCAGTTCTTC
CDR3aa: CSARYSGVAGAPDNEQFF

v_gene: TRBV9
len: 15
j_gene: TRBJ1-2
d_gene: TRBD1
abundance: few
CDR3nt: TGTGCCAGCAGTGACCCGGGACAGGGGGTCGATGGCTACACCTTC
CDR3aa: CASSDPGQGVDGYTF

v_gene: TRBV3-1
len: 13
j_gene: TRBJ2-7
d_gene: TRBD2
abundance: .
CDR3nt: TGTGCCAGCAGCCAAGATCTAGCGGGAGAGCAGTACTTC
CDR3aa: CASSQDLAGEQYF

v_gene: TRBV7-2
len: 12
j_gene: TRBJ2-2
d_gene: .
abundance: .
CDR3nt: TGTGCCAGCAGCGGTGCGCCCGGGGAGCTGTTTTTT
CDR3aa: CASSGAPGELFF

v_gene: TRBV12-3/TRBV12-4
len: 13
j_gene: TRBJ1-5
d_gene: .
abundance: few
CDR3nt: TGTGCCAGCAGGTGGGGGGGAGCCGCGCCCCAGCATTTT
CDR3aa: CASRWGGAAPQHF

v_gene: TRBV5-1
len: 14
j_gene: TRBJ2-2
d_gene: .
abundance: few
CDR3nt: TGCGCCAGCAGGGCGACGGGGGCCACCGGGGAGCTGTTTTTT
CDR3aa: CASRATGATGELFF

v_gene: TRBV5-6
len: 16
j_gene: TRBJ2-7
d_gene: TRBD2
abundance: few
CDR3nt: TGTGCCAGCAGCACCACCAGGACTAGCTTGTCCTACGAGCAGTACTTC
CDR3aa: CASSTTRTSLSYEQYF

v_gene: TRBV4-3
len: 16
j_gene: TRBJ2-1
d_gene: .
abundance: few
CDR3nt: TGCGCCAGCAGCCAAGATAGGCGGGGAGGAGGCAATGAGCAGTTCTTC
CDR3aa: CASSQDRRGGGNEQFF

v_gene: TRBV24-1
len: 17
j_gene: TRBJ2-1
d_gene: TRBD2
abundance: .
CDR3nt: TGTGCCACGCCGGGACTAGCGCGTAAGAGCTCCTACAATGAGCAGTTCTTC
CDR3aa: CATPGLARKSSYNEQFF

v_gene: TRBV7-8
len: 15
j_gene: TRBJ2-7
d_gene: TRBD1
abundance: few
CDR3nt: TGTGCCAGCAGCTACCTCCGGGACAGGGGACACGAGCAGTACTTC
CDR3aa: CASSYLRDRGHEQYF

v_gene: TRBV28
len: 15
j_gene: TRBJ2-7
d_gene: .
abundance: few
CDR3nt: TGTGCCAGCAGTTTCCCTTCTACTAGCTCCTACGAGCAGTACTTC
CDR3aa: CASSFPSTSSYEQYF

v_gene: TRBV12-3/TRBV12-4
len: 16
j_gene: TRBJ1-4
d_gene: .
abundance: few
CDR3nt: TGTGCCAGCAGTCCAATAGGAGACTTGGGTAATGAAAAACTGTTTTTT
CDR3aa: CASSPIGDLGNEKLFF

v_gene: TRBV6-1
len: 13
j_gene: TRBJ1-1
d_gene: .
abundance: few
CDR3nt: TGTGCCAGCAGCCAGGTTATCTACACTGAAGCTTTCTTT
CDR3aa: CASSQVIYTEAFF

v_gene: TRBV7-9
len: 13
j_gene: TRBJ1-1
d_gene: .
abundance: .
CDR3nt: TGTGCCAGCAGCCCCGTAGGGGCTGTTGAAGCTTTCTTT
CDR3aa: CASSPVGAVEAFF

v_gene: TRBV15
len: 16
j_gene: TRBJ1-5
d_gene: TRBD1
abundance: few
CDR3nt: TGTGCCACCAGCAGTTGGACAGGGGAGGGCAATCAGCCCCAGCATTTT
CDR3aa: CATSSWTGEGNQPQHF

v_gene: TRBV2
len: 15
j_gene: TRBJ1-3
d_gene: TRBD1
abundance: .
CDR3nt: TGTGCCAGCAGGTGGGGGACAGGCACTGGAAACACCATATATTTT
CDR3aa: CASRWGTGTGNTIYF

v_gene: TRBV29-1
len: 13
j_gene: TRBJ1-2
d_gene: .
abundance: many
CDR3nt: TGCAGCGTTGATTTTGGCAATTACTATGGCTACACCTTC
CDR3aa: CSVDFGNYYGYTF

v_gene: TRBV4-1
len: 16
j_gene: TRBJ1-4
d_gene: TRBD1
abundance: .
CDR3nt: TGCGCCAGCAGCCAACTCCCCGGGACAGCTAATGAAAAACTGTTTTTT
CDR3aa: CASSQLPGTANEKLFF

v_gene: TRBV7-3
len: 14
j_gene: TRBJ2-3
d_gene: .
abundance: .
CDR3nt: TGTGCCAGCAGCTTAATCCCGGGCACAGATACGCAGTATTTT
CDR3aa: CASSLIPGTDTQYF

v_gene: TRBV4-1
len: 15
j_gene: TRBJ2-3
d_gene: TRBD2
abundance: many
CDR3nt: TGCGCCAGCAGCGGGGGACTAGCGCGCACAGATACGCAGTATTTT
CDR3aa: CASSGGLARTDTQYF

v_gene: TRBV10-3
len: 11
j_gene: TRBJ2-1
d_gene: .
abundance: .
CDR3nt: TGTGCCATCAGATGGGGGAATGAGCAGTTCTTC
CDR3aa: CAIRWGNEQFF

v_gene: TRBV29-1
len: 13
j_gene: TRBJ2-7
d_gene: TRBD1
abundance: few
CDR3nt: TGCAGCGTGAAGACAGGGTACTCCTACGAGCAGTACTTC
CDR3aa: CSVKTGYSYEQYF

v_gene: TRBV5-6
len: 14
j_gene: TRBJ1-3
d_gene: .
abundance: .
CDR3nt: TGTGCCAGCAGCCAGGCCAGCTCTGGAAACACCATATATTTT
CDR3aa: CASSQASSGNTIYF

v_gene: TRBV5-1
len: 13
j_gene: TRBJ1-1
d_gene: .
abundance: .
CDR3nt: TGCGCCAGCAGCTTGGCGATTAACACTGAAGCTTTCTTT
CDR3aa: CASSLAINTEAFF

v_gene: TRBV7-9
len: 13
j_gene: TRBJ2-2
d_gene: .
abundance: many
CDR3nt: TGTGCCAGCAGCTCTGACTACACCGGGGAGCTGTTTTTT
CDR3aa: CASSSDYTGELFF

v_gene: TRBV9
len: 15
j_gene: TRBJ2-6
d_gene: .
abundance: few
CDR3nt: TGTGCCAGCGCCCCGGGGGACTCTGGGGCCAACGTCCTGACTTTC
CDR3aa: CASAPGDSGANVLTF

v_gene: TRBV15
len: 13
j_gene: TRBJ1-5
d_gene: .
abundance: .
CDR3nt: TGTGCCACCAGCTCTGGCCCTGGGGAGCCCCAGCATTTT
CDR3aa: CATSSGPGEPQHF

v_gene: TRBV28
len: 14
j_gene: TRBJ2-3
d_gene: TRBD1
abundance: few
CDR3nt: TGTGCCAGCATGGGACAGGGGTTTACAGATACGCAGTATTTT
CDR3aa: CASMGQGFTDTQYF

v_gene: TRBV12-3/TRBV12-4
len: 15
j_gene: TRBJ1-2
d_gene: .
abundance: few
CDR3nt: TGTGCCAGCAGTTTAGCGCCCGGGGACGGGGCTGGCTACACCTTC
CDR3aa: CASSLAPGDGAGYTF

v_gene: TRBV19
len: 13
j_gene: TRBJ2-7
d_gene: TRBD2
abundance: .
CDR3nt: TGTGCCAGTAGTATCGGACTAGGCTACGAGCAGTACTTC
CDR3aa: CASSIGLGYEQYF

v_gene: TRBV19
len: 13
j_gene: TRBJ2-4
d_gene: .
abundance: .
CDR3nt: TGTGCCAGTAGTATGAGGGGGAAAAACATTCAGTACTTC
CDR3aa: CASSMRGKNIQYF

v_gene: TRBV6-5
len: 12
j_gene: TRBJ1-4
d_gene: .
abundance: .
CDR3nt: TGTGCCAGCAGTTACTCGGCCGGGGAACTGTTTTTT
CDR3aa: CASSYSAGELFF

v_gene: TRBV4-1
len: 12
j_gene: TRBJ1-1
d_gene: .
abundance: .
CDR3nt: TGCGCCAGCAGCCAAGATATGGCTGAAGCTTTCTTT
CDR3aa: CASSQDMAEAFF

v_gene: TRBV29-1
len: 13
j_gene: TRBJ2-1
d_gene: .
abundance: few
CDR3nt: TGCAGCGTTGAAAGCAGGGGAATCGGGGAGCAGTTCTTC
CDR3aa: CSVESRGIGEQFF

v_gene: TRBV4-3
len: 16
j_gene: TRBJ1-4
d_gene: .
abundance: .
CDR3nt: TGCGCCAGCAGCCAAGATAGGCCAGCTCATAATGAAAAACTGTTTTTT
CDR3aa: CASSQDRPAHNEKLFF

v_gene: TRBV2
len: 13
j_gene: TRBJ2-1
d_gene: TRBD2
abundance: many
CDR3nt: TGTGCCAGAGGGGGAACTAGCGGGAATGAGCAGTTCTTC
CDR3aa: CARGGTSGNEQFF

v_gene: TRBV4-1
len: 18
j_gene: TRBJ2-7
d_gene: TRBD1
abundance: few
CDR3nt: TGCGCCAGCAGCCCAGAATACTTCGGGACAGGGGACTCCTACGAGCAGTACTTC
CDR3aa: CASSPEYFGTGDSYEQYF

v_gene: TRBV2
len: 14
j_gene: TRBJ2-1
d_gene: .
abundance: few
CDR3nt: TGTGCCAGCACAACAGGGCTAGGGTACAATGAGCAGTTCTTC
CDR3aa: CASTTGLGYNEQFF

v_gene: TRBV5-1
len: 14
j_gene: TRBJ1-2
d_gene: .
abundance: .
CDR3nt: TGCGCCAGCAGCTTTGAAGGAGGTCTGGGTGGCTACACCTTC
CDR3aa: CASSFEGGLGGYTF

v_gene: TRBV5-1
len: 15
j_gene: TRBJ1-4
d_gene: .
abundance: few
CDR3nt: TGCGCCAGCAGCTGGGCGGCTGGGGATAATGAAAAACTGTTTTTT
CDR3aa: CASSWAAGDNEKLFF

v_gene: TRBV4-3
len: 15
j_gene: TRBJ1-2
d_gene: TRBD1
abundance: .
CDR3nt: TGCGCCAGCAGCCGCGGGATAGGGACAGGGTCGAGCTACACCTTC
CDR3aa: CASSRGIGTGSSYTF

v_gene: TRBV18
len: 13
j_gene: TRBJ2-1
d_gene: .
abundance: few
CDR3nt: TGTGCCACCGGGATCTCCCCTTACAATGAGCAGTTCTTC
CDR3aa: CATGISPYNEQFF

v_gene: TRBV12-3/TRBV12-4
len: 14
j_gene: TRBJ2-3
d_gene: TRBD2
abundance: few
CDR3nt: TGTGCCAGCGGGGATCTAGCGGGCACAGATACGCAGTATTTT
CDR3aa: CASGDLAGTDTQYF

v_gene: TRBV28
len: 15
j_gene: TRBJ2-7
d_gene: TRBD2
abundance: many
CDR3nt: TGTGCCAGCAGTTTCAGCGGGAGGATCGACTACGAGCAGTACTTC
CDR3aa: CASSFSGRIDYEQYF

v_gene: TRBV4-1
len: 13
j_gene: TRBJ1-1
d_gene: .
abundance: few
CDR3nt: TGCGCCAGCAGCCAAGAGGTGAACACTGAAGCTTTCTTT
CDR3aa: CASSQEVNTEAFF

v_gene: TRBV11-2
len: 15
j_gene: TRBJ2-1
d_gene: .
abundance: .
CDR3nt: TGTGCCAGCAGCACAGGACTCGACTCCTACAATGAGCAGTTCTTC
CDR3aa: CASSTGLDSYNEQFF

v_gene: TRBV20-1
len: 14
j_gene: TRBJ2-1
d_gene: TRBD2
abundance: .
CDR3nt: TGCAGTGCTAGGGGACTAGCTGACTACAATGAGCTGTTCTTC
CDR3aa: CSARGLADYNELFF

v_gene: TRBV4-2
len: 14
j_gene: TRBJ1-1
d_gene: .
abundance: few
CDR3nt: TGTGCCAGCAGCCAAGATGTCTTGAACACTGAAGCTTTCTTT
CDR3aa: CASSQDVLNTEAFF

v_gene: TRBV10-2
len: 13
j_gene: TRBJ1-1
d_gene: TRBD1
abundance: .
CDR3nt: TGCGCCAGCACAGGGGGCGCGGGGCCTGAAGCTTTCTTT
CDR3aa: CASTGGAGPEAFF

v_gene: TRBV30
len: 14
j_gene: TRBJ2-7
d_gene: TRBD2
abundance: few
CDR3nt: TGTGCCTGGAGTGGGACTAGCGGGGGGAACGAGCAGTACTTC
CDR3aa: CAWSGTSGGNEQYF

v_gene: TRBV7-2
len: 15
j_gene: TRBJ2-1
d_gene: .
abundance: few
CDR3nt: TGTGCCAGCAGCCCTACGGGGGTCTCCTACAATGAGCAGTTCTTC
CDR3aa: CASSPTGVSYNEQFF

v_gene: TRBV10-3
len: 17
j_gene: TRBJ2-7
d_gene: TRBD2
abundance: .
CDR3nt: TGTGCCATCAGTGCTCCCCAAACTAGCGCCAGCTCCTACGAGCAGTACTTC
CDR3aa: CAISAPQTSASSYEQYF